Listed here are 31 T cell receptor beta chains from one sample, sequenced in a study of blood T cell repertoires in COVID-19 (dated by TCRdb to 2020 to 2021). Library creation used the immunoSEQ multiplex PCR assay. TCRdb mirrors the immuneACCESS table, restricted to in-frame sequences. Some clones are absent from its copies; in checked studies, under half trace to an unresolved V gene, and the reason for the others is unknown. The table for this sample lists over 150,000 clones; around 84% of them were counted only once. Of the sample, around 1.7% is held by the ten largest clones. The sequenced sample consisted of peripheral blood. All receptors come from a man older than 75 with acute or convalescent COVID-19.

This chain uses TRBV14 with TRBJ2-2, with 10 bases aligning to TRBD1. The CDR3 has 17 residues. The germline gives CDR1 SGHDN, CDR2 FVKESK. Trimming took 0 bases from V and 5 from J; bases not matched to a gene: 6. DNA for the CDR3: TGTGCCAGCAGCCAAGATCGGGGGACAGGGGTAACCGGGGAGCTGTTTTTT. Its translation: CASSQDRGTGVTGELFF.

Here the CDR3 DNA reads TGTGCCAGCAGCTTACGGACTAGCGGCTACAATGAGCAGTTCTTC. Its protein product is CASSLRTSGYNEQFF. The genes are TRBV11-1 and TRBJ2-1; 10 nucleotides agree with TRBD2. CDR3 length equals 15 residues. The V and J ends lost 2 bases and 3 bases, in that order; junction bases with no gene match: 1. From germline, CDR1 is SGHAT and CDR2 FQDESV (reference sequence).

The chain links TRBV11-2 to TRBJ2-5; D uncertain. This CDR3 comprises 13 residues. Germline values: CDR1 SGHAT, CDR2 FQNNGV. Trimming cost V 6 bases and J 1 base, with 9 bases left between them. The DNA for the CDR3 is TGTGCCAGCAGGTTGGCTAGCCAAGAGACCCAGTACTTC. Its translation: CASRLASQETQYF.

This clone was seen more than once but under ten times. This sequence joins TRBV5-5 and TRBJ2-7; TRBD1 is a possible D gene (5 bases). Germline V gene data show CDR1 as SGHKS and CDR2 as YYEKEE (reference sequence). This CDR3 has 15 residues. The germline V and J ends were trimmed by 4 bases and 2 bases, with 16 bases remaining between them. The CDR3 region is CASSKAGLTPYEQYV. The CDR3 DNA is TGTGCCAGCAGCAAAGCAGGGTTAACTCCCTACGAGCAGTACGTC.

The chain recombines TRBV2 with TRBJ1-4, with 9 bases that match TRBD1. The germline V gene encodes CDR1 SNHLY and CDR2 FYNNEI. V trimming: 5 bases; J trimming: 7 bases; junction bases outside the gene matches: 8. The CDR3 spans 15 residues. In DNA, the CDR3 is TGTGCCAGCAGTCAAGAACAGGGGGCGGGTGAAAAACTGTTTTTT. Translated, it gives CASSQEQGAGEKLFF.

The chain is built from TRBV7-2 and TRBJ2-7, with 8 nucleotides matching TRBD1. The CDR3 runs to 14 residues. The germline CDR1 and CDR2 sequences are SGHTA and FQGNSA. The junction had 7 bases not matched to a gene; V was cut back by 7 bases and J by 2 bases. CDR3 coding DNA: TGTGCCAGCATCCCCGGGACAGGACCCTACGAGCAGTACTTC. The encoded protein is CASIPGTGPYEQYF. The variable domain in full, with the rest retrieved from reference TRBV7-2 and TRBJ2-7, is GAGVSQSPSNKVTEKGKDVELRCDPISGHTALYWYRQSLGQGLEFLIYFQGNSAPDKSGLPSDRFSAERTGGSVSTLTIQRTQQEDSAVYLCASIPGTGPYEQYFGPGTRLTVT.

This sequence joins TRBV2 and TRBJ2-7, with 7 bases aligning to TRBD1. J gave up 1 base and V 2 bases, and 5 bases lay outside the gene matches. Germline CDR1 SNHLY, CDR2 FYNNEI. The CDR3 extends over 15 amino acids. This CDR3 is CASSEMGDSSYEQYF. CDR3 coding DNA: TGTGCCAGCAGTGAAATGGGGGACAGTTCCTACGAGCAGTACTTC.

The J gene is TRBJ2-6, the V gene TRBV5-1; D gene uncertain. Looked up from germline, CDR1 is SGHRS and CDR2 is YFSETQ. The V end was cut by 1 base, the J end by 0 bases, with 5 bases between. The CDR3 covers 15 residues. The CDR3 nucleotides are TGCGCCAGCAGCTTGCGCAGCTCTGGGGCCAACGTCCTGACTTTC. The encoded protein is CASSLRSSGANVLTF.

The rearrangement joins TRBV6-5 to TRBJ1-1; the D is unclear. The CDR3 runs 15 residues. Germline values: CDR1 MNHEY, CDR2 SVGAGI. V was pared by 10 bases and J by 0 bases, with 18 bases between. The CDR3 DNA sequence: TGTGCCACCACCCTTGGTGGGCGAATGAACACTGAAGCTTTCTTT. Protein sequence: CATTLGGRMNTEAFF.

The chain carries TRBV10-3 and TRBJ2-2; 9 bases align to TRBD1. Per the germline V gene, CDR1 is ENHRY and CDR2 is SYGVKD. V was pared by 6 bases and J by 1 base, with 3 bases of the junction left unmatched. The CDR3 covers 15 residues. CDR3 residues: CAISGQGMNTGELFF. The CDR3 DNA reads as TGTGCCATCAGCGGACAGGGGATGAACACCGGGGAGCTGTTTTTT.

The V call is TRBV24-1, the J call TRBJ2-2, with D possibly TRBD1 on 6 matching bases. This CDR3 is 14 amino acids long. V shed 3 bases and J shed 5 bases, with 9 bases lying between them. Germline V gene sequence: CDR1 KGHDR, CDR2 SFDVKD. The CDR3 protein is CATSDPRGTGELFF. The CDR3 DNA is TGTGCCACCAGTGATCCCAGGGGAACCGGGGAGCTGTTTTTT.

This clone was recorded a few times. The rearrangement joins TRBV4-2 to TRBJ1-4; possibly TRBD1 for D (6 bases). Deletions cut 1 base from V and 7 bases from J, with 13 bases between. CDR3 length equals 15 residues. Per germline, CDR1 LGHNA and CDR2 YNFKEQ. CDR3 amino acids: CASSQGGQGSEKLFF. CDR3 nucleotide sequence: TGTGCCAGCAGCCAAGGCGGGCAGGGGTCTGAAAAACTGTTTTTT.

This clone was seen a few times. The CDR3 region is CASSLGASGGQETQYF. CDR3 sequence (DNA): TGTGCCAGCAGCTTAGGGGCTAGCGGGGGGCAAGAGACCCAGTACTTC. The chain links TRBV7-9 to TRBJ2-5; 11 bases are shared with TRBD2. The junction had 3 bases not matched to a gene; V was cut back by 1 base and J by 2 bases. The germline CDR1 and CDR2 sequences are SEHNR and FQNEAQ (reference sequence). The CDR3 loop spans 16 amino acids.

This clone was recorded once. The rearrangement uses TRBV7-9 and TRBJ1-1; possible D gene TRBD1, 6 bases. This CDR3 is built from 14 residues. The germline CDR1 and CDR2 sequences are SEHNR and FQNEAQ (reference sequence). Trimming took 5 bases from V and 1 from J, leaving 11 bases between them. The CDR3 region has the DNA TGTGCCAGCAGCCCGCGGGGGCAGAACACTGAAGCTTTCTTT. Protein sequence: CASSPRGQNTEAFF.

Written as DNA, the CDR3 is TGTGCCAGCAGCCAAGATAGCGGGGGATCTTACAATGAGCAGTTCTTC. Translation: CASSQDSGGSYNEQFF. The chain is built from TRBV4-2 and TRBJ2-1; 9 bases agree with TRBD2. CDR3 length: 16 residues. The trim removed 0 bases at V and 4 bases at J, leaving 4 bases unmatched. The germline V gene has CDR1 LGHNA and CDR2 YNFKEQ.

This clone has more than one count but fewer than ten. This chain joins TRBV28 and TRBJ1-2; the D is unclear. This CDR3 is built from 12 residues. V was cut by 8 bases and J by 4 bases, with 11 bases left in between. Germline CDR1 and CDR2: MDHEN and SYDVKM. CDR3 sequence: CASGGLGYGYTF. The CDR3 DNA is TGTGCCAGCGGCGGGCTCGGCTATGGCTACACCTTC.

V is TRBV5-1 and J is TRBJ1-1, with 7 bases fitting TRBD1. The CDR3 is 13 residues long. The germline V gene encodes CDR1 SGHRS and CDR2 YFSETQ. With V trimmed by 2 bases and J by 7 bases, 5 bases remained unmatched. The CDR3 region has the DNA TGCGCCAGCAGCTTCGGGACAGTAAATGAAGCTTTCTTT. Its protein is CASSFGTVNEAFF. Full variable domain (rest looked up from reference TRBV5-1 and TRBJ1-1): KAGVTQTPRYLIKTRGQQVTLSCSPISGHRSVSWYQQTPGQGLQFLFEYFSETQRNKGNFPGRFSGRQFSNSRSEMNVSTLELGDSALYLCASSFGTVNEAFFGQGTRLTVV.

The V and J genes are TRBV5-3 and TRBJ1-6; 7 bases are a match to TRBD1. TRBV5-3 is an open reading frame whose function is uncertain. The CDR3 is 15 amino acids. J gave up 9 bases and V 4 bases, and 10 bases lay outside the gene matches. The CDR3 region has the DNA TGTGCCAGAAGCGCCGACAGGGATCTGGGTTCACCCCTCCACTTT. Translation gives CARSADRDLGSPLHF.

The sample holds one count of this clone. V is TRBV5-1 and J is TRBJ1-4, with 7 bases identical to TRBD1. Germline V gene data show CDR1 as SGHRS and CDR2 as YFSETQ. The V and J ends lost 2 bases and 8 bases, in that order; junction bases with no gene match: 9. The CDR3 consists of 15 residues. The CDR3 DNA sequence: TGCGCCAGCAGCTTAGGGGGACAGCAAAGCGAAAAACTGTTTTTT. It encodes CASSLGGQQSEKLFF.

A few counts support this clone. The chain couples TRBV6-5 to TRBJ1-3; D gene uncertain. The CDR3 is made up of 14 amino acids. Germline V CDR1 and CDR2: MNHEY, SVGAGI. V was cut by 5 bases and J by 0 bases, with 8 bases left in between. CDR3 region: CASSTGSSGNTIYF. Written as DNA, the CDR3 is TGTGCCAGCAGTACGGGTAGCTCTGGAAACACCATATATTTT.

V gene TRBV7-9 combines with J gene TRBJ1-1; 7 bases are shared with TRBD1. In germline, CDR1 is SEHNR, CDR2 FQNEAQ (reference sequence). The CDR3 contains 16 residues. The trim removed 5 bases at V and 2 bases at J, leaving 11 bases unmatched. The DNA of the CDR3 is TGTGCCAGCAGCCCCCGACAGGGACGGGTCAACACTGAAGCTTTCTTT. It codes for CASSPRQGRVNTEAFF. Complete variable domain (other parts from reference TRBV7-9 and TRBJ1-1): DTGVSQNPRHKITKRGQNVTFRCDPISEHNRLYWYRQTLGQGPEFLTYFQNEAQLEKSRLLSDRFSAERPKGSFSTLEIQRTEQGDSAMYLCASSPRQGRVNTEAFFGQGTRLTVV.

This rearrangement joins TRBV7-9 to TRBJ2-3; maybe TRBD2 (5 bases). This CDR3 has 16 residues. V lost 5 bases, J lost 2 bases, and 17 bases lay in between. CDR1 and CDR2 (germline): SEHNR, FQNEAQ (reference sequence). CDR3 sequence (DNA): TGTGCCAGCAGCGCAAGCCGGGGAACGCTCACAGATACGCAGTATTTT. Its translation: CASSASRGTLTDTQYF.

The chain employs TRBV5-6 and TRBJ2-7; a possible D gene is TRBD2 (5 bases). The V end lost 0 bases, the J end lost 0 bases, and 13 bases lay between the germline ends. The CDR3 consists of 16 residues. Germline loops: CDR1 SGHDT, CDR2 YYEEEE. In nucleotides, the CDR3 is TGTGCCAGCAGCTTGGATGGAGGCTCGAGCTCCTACGAGCAGTACTTC. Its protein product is CASSLDGGSSSYEQYF.

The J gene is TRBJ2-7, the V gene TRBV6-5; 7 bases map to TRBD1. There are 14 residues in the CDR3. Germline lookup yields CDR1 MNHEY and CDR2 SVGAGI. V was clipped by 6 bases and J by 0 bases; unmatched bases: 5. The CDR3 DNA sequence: TGTGCCAGCAGCCCAGGGGGACACTCCTACGAGCAGTACGTC. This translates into CASSPGGHSYEQYV.

The CDR3 coding sequence is TGTGCCAGCAGCATTCGCGCGCGGGCGAACACAGATACGCAGTATTTT. Translation gives CASSIRARANTDTQYF. The chain carries TRBV9 and TRBJ2-3; D perhaps matches TRBD2 (5 bases). The CDR3 is 16 amino acids. V lost 4 bases to trimming and J lost 2 bases, with 17 bases between them. The V gene's germline CDR1 is SGDLS and CDR2 YYNGEE.

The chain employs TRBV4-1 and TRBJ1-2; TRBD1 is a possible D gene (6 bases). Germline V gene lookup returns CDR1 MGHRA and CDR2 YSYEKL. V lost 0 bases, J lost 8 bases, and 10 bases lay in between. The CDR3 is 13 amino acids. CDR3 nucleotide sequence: TGCGCCAGCAGCCAAGAGGGACATTTAGGCTACACCTTC. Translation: CASSQEGHLGYTF.

The CDR3 loop reads CASSQETSGGAMGPTNTGELFF. The CDR3 bases are TGCGCCAGCAGCCAAGAAACTAGCGGGGGGGCTATGGGCCCTACGAACACCGGGGAGCTGTTTTTT. This chain connects TRBV4-1 to TRBJ2-2; the match to TRBD2 covers 13 bases. Trimming removed 0 bases from V and 0 bases from J; junction bases left unmatched: 13. This CDR3 has 22 residues. The germline gives CDR1 MGHRA, CDR2 YSYEKL.

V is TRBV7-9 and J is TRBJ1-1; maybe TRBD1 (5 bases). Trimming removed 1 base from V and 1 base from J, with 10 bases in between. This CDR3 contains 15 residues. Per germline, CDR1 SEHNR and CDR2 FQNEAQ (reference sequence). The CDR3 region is CASSLGFGGNTEAFF. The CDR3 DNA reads TGTGCCAGCAGCTTAGGTTTCGGGGGGAACACTGAAGCTTTCTTT. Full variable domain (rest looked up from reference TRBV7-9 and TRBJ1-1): DTGVSQNPRHKITKRGQNVTFRCDPISEHNRLYWYRQTLGQGPEFLTYFQNEAQLEKSRLLSDRFSAERPKGSFSTLEIQRTEQGDSAMYLCASSLGFGGNTEAFFGQGTRLTVV.

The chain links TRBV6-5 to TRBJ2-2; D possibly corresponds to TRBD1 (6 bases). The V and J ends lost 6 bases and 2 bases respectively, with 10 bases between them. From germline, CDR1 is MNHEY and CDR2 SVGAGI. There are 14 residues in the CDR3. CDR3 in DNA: TGTGCCAGCAGAGACAGGTTTAACACCGGGGAGCTGTTTTTT. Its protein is CASRDRFNTGELFF.

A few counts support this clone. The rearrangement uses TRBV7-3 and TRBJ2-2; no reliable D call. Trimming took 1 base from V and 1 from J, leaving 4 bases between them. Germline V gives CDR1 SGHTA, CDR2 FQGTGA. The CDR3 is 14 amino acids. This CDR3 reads CASSLNGNTGELFF. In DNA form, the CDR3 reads TGTGCCAGCAGCTTAAACGGGAACACCGGGGAGCTGTTTTTT.

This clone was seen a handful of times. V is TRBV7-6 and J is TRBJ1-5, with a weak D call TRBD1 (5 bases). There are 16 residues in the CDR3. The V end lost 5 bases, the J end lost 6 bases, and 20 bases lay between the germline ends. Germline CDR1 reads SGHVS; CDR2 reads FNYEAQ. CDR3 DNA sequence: TGTGCCAGCAGCCCGGGGGGAGGAGGCGGTAGTCAGCCCCAGCATTTT. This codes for CASSPGGGGGSQPQHF.